These T cell receptor beta chains were read from a single sample in a study of blood T cell repertoires in COVID-19. Sequencing was performed with immunoSEQ multiplex PCR; in TCRdb, only in-frame clones are kept and a portion is missing. The sample carries 30,000 or so clones, about 89% recorded once. The sequenced sample was peripheral blood. The source is a human donor in a cohort sampled during active COVID-19. CDR3s include the opening cysteine and the closing phenylalanine or tryptophan. A D gene is named only where the DNA matches it firmly. Where a row states a size, it is once, few, many or the class of an expanded clone; other rows omit it.

V gene	J gene	clone size	D gene	CDR3 protein	CDR3 DNA
TRBV27	TRBJ1-5	-	-	CASSLRGTLNQPQHF	TGTGCCAGCAGTTTAAGGGGCACGCTTAATCAGCCCCAGCATTTT
TRBV30	TRBJ2-7	-	-	CAWSVGRGSIYEQYF	TGTGCCTGGAGTGTAGGTCGGGGAAGTATATACGAGCAGTACTTC
TRBV4-1	TRBJ1-1	once	-	CASSQGTQGSPRMNTEAFF	TGCGCCAGCAGCCAAGGGACGCAGGGGAGCCCCCGTATGAACACTGAAGCTTTCTTT
TRBV7-2	TRBJ2-2	-	TRBD1	CASSLDRGSATGELFF	TGTGCCAGCAGCTTGGACAGGGGATCGGCCACCGGGGAGCTGTTTTTT
TRBV9	TRBJ2-2	-	TRBD2	CASSVTSGGSPGELFF	TGTGCCAGCAGCGTCACTAGCGGGGGATCACCCGGGGAGCTGTTTTTT
TRBV6-6	TRBJ1-3	-	-	CASSYPDTLSGNTIYF	TGTGCCAGCAGTTATCCCGACACGCTATCTGGAAACACCATATATTTT
TRBV2	TRBJ1-2	-	TRBD1	CASSLTGGGYTF	TGTGCCAGCAGCCTAACAGGGGGTGGCTACACCTTC
TRBV9	TRBJ1-4	-	TRBD1	CASTGGGVSEKLFF	TGTGCCAGTACCGGAGGGGGCGTCTCTGAAAAACTGTTTTTT
TRBV18	TRBJ1-5	once	-	CASSQQGPGNQPQHF	TGTGCCAGCTCCCAACAGGGCCCTGGGAATCAGCCCCAGCATTTT
TRBV23-1	TRBJ2-7	-	-	CASSQSPGSDEQYF	TGCGCCAGCAGTCAATCTCCAGGGTCGGACGAGCAGTACTTC
TRBV5-1	TRBJ2-7	-	TRBD1	CASSWGQGAAYEQYF	TGCGCCAGCAGCTGGGGACAGGGGGCGGCCTACGAGCAGTACTTC
TRBV19	TRBJ2-1	few	TRBD2	CASSSGAGGNEQFF	TGTGCCAGTAGTTCGGGAGCGGGGGGCAATGAGCAGTTCTTC
TRBV6-1	TRBJ2-6	-	-	CASSERGSGANVLTF	TGTGCCAGCAGTGAAAGAGGGAGTGGGGCCAACGTCCTGACTTTC
TRBV7-2	TRBJ2-7	-	TRBD2	CASSLVSSGSGGGYEQYF	TGTGCCAGCAGCTTAGTCTCTAGCGGGTCCGGCGGGGGCTACGAGCAGTACTTC
TRBV9	TRBJ1-6	-	-	CASSVDHQRTPLHF	TGTGCCAGCAGCGTAGACCATCAGAGGACACCCCTCCACTTT
TRBV27	TRBJ1-1	-	-	CASSLRERHTEAFF	TGTGCCAGCAGTTTAAGGGAGAGGCACACTGAAGCTTTCTTT
TRBV7-6	TRBJ2-1	-	-	CASSPAGGPSSYNEQFF	TGTGCCAGCAGCCCGGCCGGGGGTCCCTCCTCCTACAATGAGCAGTTCTTC
TRBV29-1	TRBJ2-3	-	TRBD1	CSVGQGVDTQYF	TGCAGCGTCGGACAGGGGGTAGATACGCAGTATTTT
TRBV18	TRBJ2-7	once	TRBD1	CASSPPGTGKNEQYF	TGTGCCAGCTCACCGCCCGGGACAGGGAAAAACGAGCAGTACTTC
TRBV30	TRBJ1-4	-	-	CAWSFPGTTNEKLFF	TGTGCCTGGAGTTTCCCAGGGACTACAAATGAAAAACTGTTTTTT
TRBV11-3	TRBJ2-1	-	-	CASSLRQRSEQFF	TGTGCCAGCAGCTTGAGACAGAGGAGTGAGCAGTTCTTC
TRBV12-3/TRBV12-4	TRBJ2-7	-	-	CASRRAGEQYF	TGTGCCAGCAGAAGGGCGGGCGAGCAGTACTTC
TRBV25-1	TRBJ2-4	-	-	CASSAHREGNIQYF	TGTGCCAGCAGTGCTCACAGGGAGGGAAACATTCAGTACTTC
TRBV7-9	TRBJ1-1	-	-	CASSFDSLNTEAFF	TGTGCCAGCAGCTTCGACAGCCTGAACACTGAAGCTTTCTTT
TRBV5-4	TRBJ2-1	-	TRBD2	CASSAGGLTLNEQFF	TGTGCCAGCAGCGCGGGGGGCCTAACCCTCAATGAGCAGTTCTTC
TRBV9	TRBJ2-7	-	-	CASSPMGTHSYEQYF	TGTGCCAGCAGCCCCATGGGGACACACTCCTACGAGCAGTACTTC
TRBV9	TRBJ1-4	-	TRBD1	CASSVEGQETNEKLFF	TGTGCCAGCAGCGTAGAGGGACAGGAGACTAATGAAAAACTGTTTTTT
TRBV14	TRBJ2-5	-	TRBD2	CASSQARLAGEETQYF	TGTGCCAGCAGCCAAGCCCGACTAGCGGGAGAAGAGACCCAGTACTTC
TRBV2	TRBJ2-7	-	-	CASSDYRWYEQYF	TGTGCCAGCAGTGATTACAGGTGGTACGAGCAGTACTTC
TRBV4-3	TRBJ2-7	-	-	CASSQEVRGTAYEQYF	TGCGCCAGCAGCCAAGAGGTCCGCGGGACAGCCTACGAGCAGTACTTC
TRBV11-2	TRBJ2-7	few	-	CASSLLGQSSYEQYF	TGTGCCAGCAGCCTATTGGGGCAGTCTTCCTACGAGCAGTACTTC
TRBV5-1	TRBJ2-5	once	TRBD2	CASSLGTSGGETQYF	TGCGCCAGCAGCTTGGGGACTAGCGGGGGGGAGACCCAGTACTTC